These 29 T cell receptor beta chains were all obtained from the same sample, sequenced in a study of identical twins' blood T cells. TCRdb called the 5' RACE reads again in MiXCR, with one record for every CDR3 protein. Of 350,000 to 400,000 distinct CDR3 sequences in the sample, over 25% were seen once. The sequencing sample was made of PBMCs. The receptors shown here come from a woman aged 18-55 years in good health.

The V gene is TRBV6-5, the J gene TRBJ1-2; D is perhaps TRBD1 (5 bases). With 6 bases removed from V and 5 bases from J, the gap between germline ends came to 10 bases. Per the germline V gene, CDR1 is MNHEY and CDR2 is SVGAGI. This CDR3 comprises 12 residues. DNA of the CDR3: TGTGCCAGCAGAATCAGGGATTATGGCTACACCTTC. This sequence encodes CASRIRDYGYTF.

This clonotype was recorded a few times. V is TRBV20-1 and J is TRBJ1-1, with a tentative D call TRBD1 (6 bases). V was shortened by 5 bases and J by 2 bases, with 12 bases between the two germline ends. Germline CDR1 is DFQATT and CDR2 is SNEGSKA (reference sequence). The CDR3 spans 13 residues. The chain's CDR3 is CSALQQGNTEAFF. In DNA form, the CDR3 reads TGCAGTGCTTTACAACAGGGCAACACTGAAGCTTTCTTT.

The CDR3 DNA sequence: TGTGCCAGCAGCGTAGACAGCAGTCGCTCACCCCTCCACTTT. Translating gives CASSVDSSRSPLHF. This rearrangement joins TRBV9 to TRBJ1-6; D gene unclear. Germline V gene data show CDR1 as SGDLS and CDR2 as YYNGEE. V lost 0 bases and J lost 10, with 11 bases in between. The CDR3 extends over 14 amino acids.

Comments on this clonotype: This may arise from a read error, as a much more abundant clone is one base away. The chain joins TRBV20-1 to TRBJ1-4; no firm D call. Germline values: CDR1 DFQATT, CDR2 SNEGSKA (reference sequence). The CDR3 extends over 13 amino acids. The V gene lost 6 bases and the J gene lost 7 bases, with 15 bases spanning the gap. The CDR3 spells CSARWWMSEKLFF. The CDR3 coding sequence is TGCAGTGCCCGGTGGTGGATGAGTGAAAAACTGTTTTTT.

A few counts support this clonotype. The chain joins TRBV20-1 to TRBJ2-7; 7 nucleotides agree with TRBD1. Germline V gene sequence: CDR1 DFQATT, CDR2 SNEGSKA (reference sequence). This CDR3 is built from 13 residues. V lost 3 bases and J lost 5; bases outside the gene matches: 7. This CDR3 reads CSARVAGGHEQYF. The CDR3 DNA reads as TGCAGTGCTAGGGTGGCAGGGGGTCACGAGCAGTACTTC.

This rearrangement joins TRBV11-2 to TRBJ1-1; D is possibly TRBD1 (5 bases). CDR1 and CDR2 from the germline V gene are SGHAT and FQNNGV. The CDR3 sequence is 14 residues long. Between the trimmed V and J ends, which lost 5 bases and 5 bases, there was a span of 15 bases. CDR3: CASSRGQQGTEAFF. CDR3 bases: TGTGCCAGCAGCCGAGGACAACAAGGGACTGAAGCTTTCTTT.

The chain recombines TRBV20-1 with TRBJ2-3; TRBD2 matches 10 bases. Losses at the gene ends were 5 bases for V and 2 bases for J; bases not matched to a gene: 7. Germline V lookup: CDR1 DFQATT, CDR2 SNEGSKA (reference sequence). This CDR3 spans 15 amino acids. The CDR3 spells CSAFGLADYTDTQYF. The CDR3 nucleotides read TGCAGTGCTTTTGGACTAGCGGATTACACAGATACGCAGTATTTT.

The chain carries TRBV30 and TRBJ1-1; D gene uncertain. The CDR3 consists of 13 residues. V was clipped by 8 bases and J by 1 base, with 14 bases between them. Germline-derived CDR1 and CDR2 are GTSNPN and SVGIG (reference sequence). In DNA form, the CDR3 reads TGTGCCAGCCTAAAGGACTCGAACACTGAAGCTTTCTTT. It translates to CASLKDSNTEAFF.

This rearrangement joins TRBV5-6 to TRBJ1-5; weak D call: TRBD1 (6 bases). The germline gives CDR1 SGHDT, CDR2 YYEEEE. This CDR3 has 15 amino acids. V lost 3 bases and J 2 bases, leaving 12 bases between the germline ends. The CDR3 nucleotides read TGTGCCAGCAGCTGGGGGGCGATTGGCAATCAGCCCCAGCATTTT. Its translation is CASSWGAIGNQPQHF.

The chain couples TRBV6-1 to TRBJ2-7; possibly TRBD1 for D (6 bases). The CDR3 length is 14 residues. V was trimmed by 1 base and J by 0 bases, leaving 7 bases between them. Germline values: CDR1 MNHNS, CDR2 SASEGT. DNA of the CDR3: TGTGCCAGCAGTGAAGGGGACACCTCCTACGAGCAGTACTTC. It codes for CASSEGDTSYEQYF.

The gene calls are TRBV20-1 and TRBJ1-1; possible D gene TRBD1, 5 bases. Between the trimmed V and J ends, which lost 3 bases and 1 base, there was a span of 9 bases. Germline-derived CDR1 and CDR2 are DFQATT and SNEGSKA (reference sequence). The CDR3 is 13 residues long. The CDR3 protein is CSASAGANTEAFF. The CDR3 DNA sequence: TGCAGTGCTAGTGCTGGGGCGAACACTGAAGCTTTCTTT.

This clonotype was counted ten times or more. The rearrangement joins TRBV20-1 to TRBJ1-5; D perhaps matches TRBD1 (5 bases). The CDR3 is 14 amino acids. V lost 3 bases, J lost 1 base, and 10 bases lay in between. Germline CDR1 and CDR2: DFQATT and SNEGSKA (reference sequence). The CDR3 spells CSARRGESNQPQHF. Written as DNA, the CDR3 is TGCAGTGCTAGGCGGGGGGAAAGCAATCAGCCCCAGCATTTT.

The chain combines TRBV19 with TRBJ1-2; D is uncertain. The CDR3 loop spans 14 amino acids. The germline V gene has CDR1 LNHDA and CDR2 SQIVND (reference sequence). The V gene lost 1 base and the J gene lost 6 bases, with 12 bases spanning the gap. The CDR3 DNA sequence: TGTGCCAGTAGTATAGTTCGGGAAATGGATGGCTACACCTTC. As protein: CASSIVREMDGYTF. Combining the CDR3 with reference TRBV19 and TRBJ1-2 gives the whole variable domain DGGITQSPKYLFRKEGQNVTLSCEQNLNHDAMYWYRQDPGQGLRLIYYSQIVNDFQKGDIAEGYSVSREKKESFPLTVTSAQKNPTAFYLCASSIVREMDGYTFGSGTRLTVV.

This chain uses TRBV29-1 with TRBJ2-2; 7 bases match TRBD2. Germline V gives CDR1 SQVTM, CDR2 ANQGSEA. The CDR3 runs to 15 residues. After removal of 6 bases from V and 6 bases from J, the junction contained 13 bases not matched to a gene. The CDR3 spells CSVPSRASGSGELFF. The CDR3 DNA is TGCAGCGTCCCCTCGAGGGCTAGCGGTTCCGGGGAGCTGTTTTTT.

In this sample, this clonotype turned up a few times. This sequence joins TRBV5-1 and TRBJ2-4; 10 nucleotides match TRBD1. The CDR3 spans 14 residues. Germline CDR1 is SGHRS and CDR2 is YFSETQ. J was trimmed by 8 bases and V by 5 bases; bases with no gene match: 7. CDR3 bases: TGCGCCAGCAGGCAGGGACAGGGGATACACATTCAGTACTTC. Its protein is CASRQGQGIHIQYF. The full variable domain, with the rest looked up from reference TRBV5-1 and TRBJ2-4, is KAGVTQTPRYLIKTRGQQVTLSCSPISGHRSVSWYQQTPGQGLQFLFEYFSETQRNKGNFPGRFSGRQFSNSRSEMNVSTLELGDSALYLCASRQGQGIHIQYFGAGTRLSVL.

Concerning this clonotype itself: An end of the junction differs from the germline gene, which may be a read error. V usage is TRBV6-6 and J usage is TRBJ2-7; D is unresolved. There are 13 residues in the CDR3. Germline CDR1 and CDR2: MNHNY and SVGAGI (reference sequence). This CDR3 is CASIYSPGREQYF. CDR3 nucleotides: TGTGCCAGCATTTACTCTCCTGGGCGCGAGCAGTACTTC.

This clonotype was detected ten times or more. The chain combines TRBV12-3 or TRBV12-4 with TRBJ1-2; D not resolved. V was cut by 1 base and J by 4 bases, with 7 bases left in between. This CDR3 contains 13 residues. CDR3 loop: CASSLGRIYGYTF. As DNA, the CDR3 is TGTGCCAGCAGTTTAGGCCGGATCTATGGCTACACCTTC.

In this sample, this clonotype turned up a few times. The chain links TRBV6-6 to TRBJ1-5, with no clear D. This CDR3 is 16 amino acids long. The germline V and J ends were trimmed by 2 bases and 0 bases, with 11 bases remaining between them. Germline assignment: CDR1 MNHNY and CDR2 SVGAGI (reference sequence). CDR3 coding DNA: TGTGCCAGCAGTTACGGGCAGGATTATAGCAATCAGCCCCAGCATTTT. Translated: CASSYGQDYSNQPQHF.

This clonotype was detected a few times. J is TRBJ2-3 and V is TRBV5-1; D is uncertain. Between the trimmed V and J ends, which lost 4 bases and 5 bases, there was a span of 11 bases. The germline V gene has CDR1 SGHRS and CDR2 YFSETQ. The CDR3 is made up of 13 amino acids. DNA of the CDR3: TGCGCCAGCAGCCCCGCCGGCGGAGATACGCAGTATTTT. Translated: CASSPAGGDTQYF.

The V gene is TRBV4-2, the J gene TRBJ1-1; a weak D match, TRBD1 (6 bases). Germline V gene sequence: CDR1 LGHNA, CDR2 YNFKEQ. This CDR3 has 15 amino acids. The V gene lost 4 bases and the J gene lost 4 bases, with 16 bases spanning the gap. CDR3: CASSPGGGSGTEAFF. The CDR3 region has the DNA TGTGCCAGCAGCCCGGGAGGGGGTTCGGGCACTGAAGCTTTCTTT.

The chain combines TRBV9 with TRBJ2-2, with D uncertain. There are 15 residues in the CDR3. The V end lost 0 bases, the J end lost 3 bases, and 9 bases lay between the germline ends. CDR1 and CDR2 (germline): SGDLS, YYNGEE. For the CDR3, the DNA is TGTGCCAGCAGCGTAGATTGGGGTGACACCGGGGAGCTGTTTTTT. This gives the protein CASSVDWGDTGELFF.

The chain is built from TRBV27 and TRBJ1-1, with D tentatively TRBD1 (6 bases). The germline V gene has CDR1 MNHEY and CDR2 SMNVEV (reference sequence). This CDR3 is 13 amino acids long. Trimming removed 5 bases at V and 5 bases at J, with 12 bases between. The CDR3 nucleotides read TGTGCCAGCAGTGAGGGGAGGGGGACTGAAGCTTTCTTT. It yields the protein CASSEGRGTEAFF.

The V call is TRBV7-9, the J call TRBJ1-6, with D hard to call. Looked up from germline, CDR1 is SEHNR and CDR2 is FQNEAQ (reference sequence). The CDR3 contains 16 residues. V lost 5 bases and J 5 bases, leaving 16 bases between the germline ends. As DNA, the CDR3 is TGTGCCAGCAGCCTCGGATCTGGTGGGGATAATTCACCCCTCCACTTT. This codes for CASSLGSGGDNSPLHF.

The chain employs TRBV7-2 and TRBJ2-7; D gene uncertain. Germline V gene lookup returns CDR1 SGHTA and CDR2 FQGNSA. The ends were cut back, 6 bases at V and 6 bases at J, with 15 bases in the middle. The CDR3 is made up of 13 amino acids. The CDR3 is CASSSLFRPEQYF. The DNA for the CDR3 is TGTGCCAGCAGTTCGCTTTTTAGACCCGAGCAGTACTTC.

Many counts were recorded for this clonotype. The CDR3: CASSLVVTGELFF. The CDR3 DNA sequence: TGCGCCAGCAGCTTGGTTGTAACCGGGGAGCTGTTTTTT. The chain employs TRBV5-1 and TRBJ2-2; D is undetermined. The CDR3 extends over 13 amino acids. V lost 0 bases and J 5 bases, leaving 5 bases between the germline ends. Germline CDR1 and CDR2: SGHRS and YFSETQ. Full variable domain (rest looked up from reference TRBV5-1 and TRBJ2-2): KAGVTQTPRYLIKTRGQQVTLSCSPISGHRSVSWYQQTPGQGLQFLFEYFSETQRNKGNFPGRFSGRQFSNSRSEMNVSTLELGDSALYLCASSLVVTGELFFGEGSRLTVL.

This sequence joins TRBV27 and TRBJ2-2; TRBD2 agrees at 8 bases. This CDR3 is built from 14 residues. From germline, CDR1 is MNHEY and CDR2 SMNVEV (reference sequence). The V gene end was trimmed by 8 bases and the J gene end by 6 bases; junction bases not matched to a gene: 8. The CDR3 DNA reads as TGTGCCAGCTCGCACGGGGGGGTCGCCGGGGAGCTGTTTTTT. It codes for CASSHGGVAGELFF.

The genes are TRBV4-1 and TRBJ1-3, with unresolved D. CDR1 is MGHRA and CDR2 is YSYEKL in the germline V gene. Trimming removed 3 bases at V and 0 bases at J, with 12 bases between. The CDR3 has 16 residues. CDR3 sequence reads: CASSHPEGSSGNTIYF. The CDR3 DNA follows: TGCGCCAGCAGCCACCCCGAGGGCAGCTCTGGAAACACCATATATTTT.

This clonotype was seen at least ten times. The chain joins TRBV6-4 to TRBJ1-2; 9 bases map to TRBD1. Germline CDR1 MRHNA, CDR2 SNTAGT. Trimming took 2 bases from V and 7 from J; bases not matched to a gene: 5. This CDR3 has 14 residues. CDR3 bases: TGTGCCAGCAGTGACGCGGAGGGACAGGGTGGCTACACCTTC. The encoded protein is CASSDAEGQGGYTF.

In this sample, this clonotype turned up a few times. At one end, the junction sequence differs from germline, possibly due to a read error. The V and J genes are TRBV7-9 and TRBJ2-7, with D perhaps TRBD1 (5 bases). Germline CDR1 reads SEHNR; CDR2 reads FQNEAQ (reference sequence). The CDR3 length is 13 residues. The CDR3 loop reads CACSLSGANEQYF. In DNA, the CDR3 is TGTGCCTGCAGCTTATCTGGGGCGAACGAGCAGTACTTC.